These 4 T cell receptor beta chains were sequenced from one sample in a study of cytomegalovirus exposure and HLA in healthy donors. The PCR ran on 60 Vbeta and 13 Jbeta primers. Sequenced by immunoSEQ multiplex PCR; TCRdb stores in-frame clones only, minus some. This sample's clone table lists approximately 40,000 clones. The sample consisted of PBMCs. The receptors come from a woman in her thirties in good health and CMV-seronegative.

The chain couples TRBV19 to TRBJ1-2; TRBD1 aligns across 9 bases. Germline CDR1 is LNHDA and CDR2 is SQIVND (reference sequence). The V and J ends lost 0 bases and 8 bases, in that order; junction bases with no gene match: 7. The CDR3 is 15 residues long. CDR3 region: CASSIDGTGMGGYTF. The CDR3 coding sequence is TGTGCCAGTAGTATAGATGGGACAGGGATGGGAGGCTACACCTTC.

The rearrangement uses TRBV18 and TRBJ2-5, with no clear D. Germline V gene sequence: CDR1 KGHSH, CDR2 LQKENI. CDR3 size: 12 residues. The V end was cut by 3 bases, the J end by 11 bases, with 13 bases between. CDR3 amino acids: CASSPDSQRQYF. The CDR3 DNA reads TGTGCCAGCTCACCCGATTCCCAGCGTCAGTACTTC.

V gene TRBV4-1 combines with J gene TRBJ1-1; a weak D match, TRBD1 (6 bases). V was shortened by 2 bases and J by 3 bases, with 13 bases between the two germline ends. Germline CDR1 and CDR2: MGHRA and YSYEKL. The CDR3 covers 15 residues. CDR3 region: CASSQSAGADTEAFF. For the CDR3, the DNA is TGCGCCAGCAGCCAATCGGCAGGGGCGGACACTGAAGCTTTCTTT.

CDR3 protein: CASSYSIAGDDNEQFF. CDR3 nucleotides: TGTGCCAGCAGTTACTCGATAGCGGGAGACGACAATGAGCAGTTCTTC. This chain uses TRBV6-6 with TRBJ2-1; 9 nucleotides align to TRBD2. Germline V gene data show CDR1 as MNHNY and CDR2 as SVGAGI (reference sequence). The CDR3 length is 16 residues. V lost 0 bases to trimming and J lost 5 bases; unmatched junction nucleotides: 5.